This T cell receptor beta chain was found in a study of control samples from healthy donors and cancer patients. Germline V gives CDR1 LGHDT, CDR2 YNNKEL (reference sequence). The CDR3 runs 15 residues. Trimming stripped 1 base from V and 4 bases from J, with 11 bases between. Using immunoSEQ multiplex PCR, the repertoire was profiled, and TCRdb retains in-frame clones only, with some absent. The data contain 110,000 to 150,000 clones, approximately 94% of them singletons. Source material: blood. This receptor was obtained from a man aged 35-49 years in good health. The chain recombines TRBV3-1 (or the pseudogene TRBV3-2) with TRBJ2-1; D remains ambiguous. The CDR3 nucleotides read TGTGCCAGCAGCCAAGCCATAGACCTTTACAATGAGCAGTTCTTC. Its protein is CASSQAIDLYNEQFF.